The 27 T cell receptor beta chains listed next were all sequenced from one sample in a study of long-term antiretroviral therapy in people with HIV. Researchers ran immunoSEQ v3.0 at survey level. Profiling relied on immunoSEQ multiplex PCR, and the TCRdb table lists in-frame clones only, not all of them. This table holds under 15,000 clones, 70% to 80% found once. Source: unsorted PBMCs, taken 1.3 years after starting antiretroviral therapy. The receptors stem from a woman aged 18-29 years with HIV.

This clone was recorded once. J is TRBJ1-2 and V is TRBV5-1, with D tentatively TRBD1 (6 bases). Trimming took off 1 base at V and 4 bases at J, with 14 bases between the two ends. The CDR3 sequence is 15 residues long. Germline V gene lookup returns CDR1 SGHRS and CDR2 YFSETQ. CDR3 in amino acids: CASSLTVQGTYGYTF. DNA for the CDR3: TGCGCCAGCAGCTTGACGGTTCAGGGGACCTATGGCTACACCTTC.

This chain links TRBV15 with TRBJ1-5; D possibly corresponds to TRBD1 (6 bases). CDR1 is LNHNV and CDR2 is YYDKDF in the germline V gene (reference sequence). The length of the CDR3 is 16 residues. V lost 5 bases and J 10 bases, leaving 24 bases between the germline ends. CDR3 residues: CATSAGGPDSGSPQHF. The CDR3 DNA is TGTGCCACCAGCGCCGGGGGGCCCGACTCGGGGAGTCCCCAGCATTTT.

The rearrangement uses TRBV19 and TRBJ1-2, with a weak D call TRBD1 (5 bases). This CDR3 contains 15 residues. Per germline, CDR1 LNHDA and CDR2 SQIVND (reference sequence). V dropped 3 bases and J dropped 2 bases, with 13 bases sitting between them. CDR3 in amino acids: CASSIEPDSNYGYTF. The CDR3 DNA reads as TGTGCCAGTAGTATCGAACCCGACAGCAACTATGGCTACACCTTC.

The gene calls are TRBV2 and TRBJ1-4; D is undetermined. Looked up from germline, CDR1 is SNHLY and CDR2 is FYNNEI. The ends were cut back, 5 bases at V and 5 bases at J, with 12 bases in the middle. The CDR3 totals 14 residues. The CDR3 loop is CASSLDGLNEKLFF. DNA of the CDR3: TGTGCCAGCAGTCTGGACGGTTTGAATGAAAAACTGTTTTTT.

This chain uses TRBV10-3 with TRBJ1-1; 9 bases map to TRBD1. The CDR3 is made up of 14 amino acids. V trimming: 7 bases; J trimming: 5 bases; junction bases outside the gene matches: 8. Germline-derived CDR1 and CDR2 are ENHRY and SYGVKD. The CDR3 bases are TGTGCCATCACCGAGACAGGGGGTGGGACTGAAGCTTTCTTT. Protein sequence: CAITETGGGTEAFF.

The chain combines TRBV6-5 with TRBJ2-5; 8 nucleotides align to TRBD2. This CDR3 spans 15 amino acids. Germline-derived CDR1 and CDR2 are MNHEY and SVGAGI. V shed 6 bases, J shed 5 bases, and the junction held 11 bases outside the gene matches. The CDR3 here is CASSSNPGLEETQYF. CDR3 nucleotide sequence: TGTGCCAGCAGCTCAAACCCGGGACTAGAGGAGACCCAGTACTTC.

The chain uses TRBV28 and TRBJ2-7, with 9 bases matching TRBD1. V shed 7 bases and J 5 bases; nucleotides not matched to a gene: 0. The CDR3 is made up of 11 amino acids. Germline V gene lookup returns CDR1 MDHEN and CDR2 SYDVKM. CDR3 nucleotide sequence: TGTGCCAGCAACAGGGGGCACGAGCAGTACTTC. This gives the protein CASNRGHEQYF.

This clone was seen a handful of times. J is TRBJ1-5 and V is TRBV4-1, with 11 bases fitting TRBD1. The junction had 15 bases not matched to a gene; V was cut back by 4 bases and J by 7 bases. The CDR3 runs to 18 residues. CDR1 and CDR2 (germline): MGHRA, YSYEKL. CDR3 amino acids: CASSPDPGDRGIYQPQHF. As DNA, the CDR3 is TGCGCCAGCAGCCCGGATCCCGGGGACAGGGGGATCTACCAGCCCCAGCATTTT.

The rearrangement uses TRBV7-8 and TRBJ2-7, with 14 bases that match TRBD2. The CDR3 is 16 residues long. Germline V gives CDR1 SGHVS, CDR2 FQNEAQ. The V and J ends lost 1 base and 7 bases, in that order; junction bases with no gene match: 6. CDR3 loop: CASSLGEGLAGVEQYF. The CDR3 region has the DNA TGTGCCAGCAGCTTAGGTGAGGGACTAGCGGGAGTTGAGCAGTACTTC.

The rearrangement uses TRBV7-8 and TRBJ1-4; D uncertain. Trimming stripped 1 base from V and 0 bases from J, with 15 bases between. CDR3 length: 18 amino acids. CDR1 SGHVS and CDR2 FQNEAQ come from the germline V gene. CDR3: CASSLDGPRGTTNEKLFF. In DNA form, the CDR3 reads TGTGCCAGCAGCTTAGACGGGCCAAGAGGGACAACTAATGAAAAACTGTTTTTT.

This clone has more than one count but fewer than ten. V and J are TRBV20-1 and TRBJ2-1, with a possible D match to TRBD2 (6 bases). The germline V gene encodes CDR1 DFQATT and CDR2 SNEGSKA (reference sequence). V was cut by 5 bases and J by 6 bases, with 8 bases left in between. The CDR3 contains 11 residues. CDR3 protein: CSAAEGNEQFF. The CDR3 nucleotides read TGCAGTGCTGCGGAGGGCAATGAGCAGTTCTTC.

The sample holds a few counts of this clone. This sample also contains other DNA sequences that code for the same CDR3. This chain uses TRBV30 with TRBJ2-3, with TRBD2 as a possible D gene (5 bases). There are 11 residues in the CDR3. Germline values: CDR1 GTSNPN, CDR2 SVGIG (reference sequence). Trimming stripped 1 base from V and 6 bases from J, with 5 bases between. CDR3 nucleotide sequence: TGTGCCTGGAGTGGAGGGGATACGCAGTATTTT. Protein product: CAWSGGDTQYF.

The chain combines TRBV6-5 with TRBJ1-1; 9 nucleotides line up with TRBD1. The CDR3 contains 13 residues. The J segment lost 10 bases and the V segment lost 5 bases, leaving 8 bases of the junction unmatched. Per the germline V gene, CDR1 is MNHEY and CDR2 is SVGAGI. CDR3 in amino acids: CASSPRDRDVAFF. The DNA of the CDR3 is TGTGCCAGCAGTCCTCGGGACAGGGATGTAGCTTTCTTT.

This sequence joins TRBV28 and TRBJ2-1; no firm D call. The CDR3 loop spans 12 amino acids. Trimming took off 3 bases at V and 7 bases at J, with 7 bases between the two ends. Germline assignment: CDR1 MDHEN and CDR2 SYDVKM. The CDR3 DNA reads TGTGCCAGCAGTTTGTACGGGAATGAGCAGTTCTTC. It translates to CASSLYGNEQFF.

The V and J genes are TRBV7-2 and TRBJ1-1; D ambiguous. The V and J ends lost 2 bases and 0 bases respectively, with 4 bases between them. The CDR3 covers 13 residues. Germline lookup yields CDR1 SGHTA and CDR2 FQGNSA. CDR3 in amino acids: CASSLQMNTEAFF. The CDR3 DNA sequence: TGTGCCAGCAGCTTACAAATGAACACTGAAGCTTTCTTT.

The V and J genes are TRBV5-4 and TRBJ2-7; tentatively, D is TRBD2 (6 bases). Per germline, CDR1 SGHNT and CDR2 YYREEE (reference sequence). This CDR3 has 15 residues. Trimming shortened V by 6 bases and J by 4 bases, and 20 bases separated the two germline ends. The CDR3 reads CASTTSDGSRYEQYF. Written as DNA, the CDR3 is TGTGCCAGCACCACCTCAGACGGGAGCCGTTACGAGCAGTACTTC.

J is TRBJ2-7 and V is TRBV7-3; D is possibly TRBD2 (6 bases). V was cut by 2 bases and J by 4 bases, with 12 bases left in between. The CDR3 consists of 14 residues. The germline V gene has CDR1 SGHTA and CDR2 FQGTGA. The CDR3: CASSLSREWYEQYF. The CDR3, as DNA: TGTGCCAGCAGCTTATCACGGGAGTGGTACGAGCAGTACTTC.

Only a few counts were recorded for this clone. This chain links TRBV2 with TRBJ1-2, with 7 bases that match TRBD1. Unmatched junction bases numbered 11, after V lost 4 bases and J lost 6 bases. Germline CDR1 reads SNHLY; CDR2 reads FYNNEI. The CDR3 loop spans 15 amino acids. The CDR3 DNA reads as TGTGCCAGCAGTGTCCGCATGGAGGGGGCGCATGGCTACACCTTC. Translated: CASSVRMEGAHGYTF.

This chain uses TRBV7-3 with TRBJ2-3, with D possibly being TRBD1 (5 bases). V was pared by 3 bases and J by 5 bases, with 6 bases between. This CDR3 has 12 residues. Germline-derived CDR1 and CDR2 are SGHTA and FQGTGA. The CDR3 nucleotides are TGTGCCAGCAGCTTCCAGGGAGATACGCAGTATTTT. Residues: CASSFQGDTQYF.

The V and J genes are TRBV6-1 and TRBJ1-2, with 8 bases aligning to TRBD1. CDR1 MNHNS and CDR2 SASEGT come from the germline V gene. V was clipped by 3 bases and J by 0 bases; unmatched bases: 9. The CDR3 contains 17 residues. For the CDR3, the DNA is TGTGCCAGCAGTGAGCCGGGACAGGTCTTAGCTAACTATGGCTACACCTTC. Its protein product is CASSEPGQVLANYGYTF.

V gene TRBV25-1 combines with J gene TRBJ1-1; D is unresolved. V was pared by 4 bases and J by 1 base, with 4 bases between. Per germline, CDR1 MGHDK and CDR2 SYGVNS. The CDR3 loop spans 12 amino acids. CDR3: CASSAGNTEAFF. DNA of the CDR3: TGTGCCAGCAGTGCCGGGAACACTGAAGCTTTCTTT.

The V gene is TRBV2, the J gene TRBJ2-5; 9 nucleotides line up with TRBD1. V shed 11 bases and J 4 bases; nucleotides not matched to a gene: 11. Germline assignment: CDR1 SNHLY and CDR2 FYNNEI. This CDR3 is built from 14 residues. The DNA of the CDR3 is TGTGCCTCACAGGGGGCGGGAGATGGAGAGACCCAGTACTTC. Translation: CASQGAGDGETQYF.

There are a few counts of this clone. The rearrangement uses TRBV7-8 and TRBJ1-5, with 7 bases aligning to TRBD1. The CDR3 totals 16 residues. Germline V gene data show CDR1 as SGHVS and CDR2 as FQNEAQ. J was trimmed by 1 base and V by 3 bases; bases with no gene match: 6. CDR3 residues: CASSFKSRGSNQPQHF. The CDR3 DNA is TGTGCCAGCAGCTTCAAGTCCAGGGGGAGCAATCAGCCCCAGCATTTT.

This sequence joins TRBV4-2 and TRBJ2-7; 12 positions agree with TRBD2. In germline, CDR1 is LGHNA, CDR2 YNFKEQ. V dropped 2 bases and J dropped 0; count of bases not matched to a gene: 8. The CDR3 is made up of 18 amino acids. Here the CDR3 reads CASSQQMRTSGASYEQYF. CDR3 nucleotide sequence: TGTGCCAGCAGCCAACAAATGCGGACTAGCGGGGCCTCCTACGAGCAGTACTTC.

The CDR3 sequence is CASSLKETQYF. In DNA form, the CDR3 reads TGTGCCAGCAGTTTAAAAGAGACCCAGTACTTC. The chain couples TRBV28 to TRBJ2-5; D unclear. CDR1 is MDHEN and CDR2 is SYDVKM in the germline V gene. Trimming removed 2 bases at V and 3 bases at J, with 1 base between. The CDR3 is 11 residues long.

The rearrangement links TRBV11-1 to TRBJ2-7, with a tentative D call TRBD1 (5 bases). Per the germline V gene, CDR1 is SGHAT and CDR2 is FQDESV (reference sequence). The CDR3 totals 13 residues. V dropped 3 bases and J dropped 2 bases, with 8 bases sitting between them. The CDR3 protein is CASSFRAAYEQYF. In DNA, the CDR3 is TGTGCCAGCAGCTTCAGGGCAGCCTACGAGCAGTACTTC.

V and J are TRBV29-1 and TRBJ1-2; tentatively, D is TRBD1 (5 bases). Germline-derived CDR1 and CDR2 are SQVTM and ANQGSEA. The CDR3 loop spans 11 amino acids. In DNA, the CDR3 is TGCATCGGAGGGGATTCGTATGGCTACACCTTC. It encodes CIGGDSYGYTF.